This TCR beta chain came from a study of T cell changes during pregnancy in multiple sclerosis. TCRdb's table, derived via immunoSEQ multiplex PCR, lists solely in-frame clones and lacks some. The table includes roughly 110,000 clones, around 92% detected once. CDR1 is LGHNA, CDR2 YSLEER, per germline. This CDR3 has 12 amino acids. The V gene lost 4 bases and the J gene lost 6 bases, with 10 bases spanning the gap. The source of this sequence is a female donor in good health, enrolled as a control in a pregnancy study. The V gene is TRBV4-3, the J gene TRBJ2-7; perhaps TRBD2 as D (5 bases). Here the sequenced sample was peripheral blood, taken in the third trimester of pregnancy. The CDR3 region is CASSLGRGEQYF. Written as DNA, the CDR3 is TGCGCCAGCAGCCTCGGTCGGGGCGAGCAGTACTTC.